The source of this TCR beta chain is a study of regulatory T cells in long-lasting Graves disease (TCRdb year 2021). Looking at the study overall: In the newly diagnosed Graves' disease group, patients had been taking antithyroid drugs for less than 3 months. The study was registered as a clinical trial and conducted in China. Persistent Graves' disease patients were compared with newly diagnosed Graves' disease patients by peripheral blood TCR sequencing and RNA sequencing. A total of around 35 samples underwent TCR sequencing, from about 13 patients with persistent Graves' disease and 20 or so patients with newly diagnosed Graves' disease.

As encoded in the germline V gene, CDR1 is SGHAT while CDR2 is FQNNGV. The CDR3 covers 14 residues, taking in both the cysteine and the phenylalanine. Here the CDR3 DNA is all that survives: 42 bases in frame from base 1. Beyond this particular receptor, the publication reports: Sequencing and analysis were restricted to the TCR beta chain. Preferential use of TRBV28, TRBJ1-2 and TRBJ2-5 was observed in persistent disease, whereas TRBV20-1 and TRBJ2-1 were favored in newly diagnosed disease. Only peripheral blood was studied, because thyroid tissue, the primary lesion, was inaccessible. Compared with newly diagnosed patients, patients with persistent Graves' disease had lower TCR Shannon entropy and fewer highly expanded clones, which suggests clonal expansion. The small sample size was acknowledged by the authors as a limitation that may reduce accuracy. A larger number of public clonotypes was shared among persistent patients (approximately 3,000) than among newly diagnosed patients (about 990).

This clonotype was detected many times. Its antigen remains unidentified. Base quality data are lacking; no much larger clone is found one base away. What the time point label conveys for this sample: newly diagnosed GD, antithyroid drugs for less than 3 months. RNA was extracted from PBMCs in TRIzol for both TCR sequencing and RNA sequencing. The diagnosis of Graves' disease was made according to American Thyroid Association guidelines. The patients came from an endocrinology department in Xi'an, China. Each patient gave about 10 milliliters of peripheral blood, collected in an EDTA anticoagulant tube. Ficoll Paque Plus density gradient separation was used to isolate PBMCs, and no additional T cell sorting was done. An Agilent 2100 Bioanalyzer and agarose gel were used to assess RNA quality, and a NanoDrop 2000 was used to measure RNA concentration. Library method: multiplex PCR. Sequencing instrument: Illumina HiSeq 4000. iRepertoire HTBI primers and Arm-PCR amplification of CDR3 regions were used to construct TCR beta libraries. Before sequencing, the PCR products underwent gel purification. The paper's data handling went like this. Gene usage analysis of CDR3 amino acid clonotypes used the 62 TRBV and about 13 TRBJ segments found across samples. COPE and FqMerger were used to merge filtered high-quality paired reads into contigs. BLAST was used to align contigs to IMGT TRBV, TRBD and TRBJ reference genes, and CDR3 was defined according to IMGT. Any clonotype with a frequency above 0.1% was classified as a highly expanded clone. Shannon entropy was used to measure repertoire diversity, and the Gini coefficient was used to measure V-J evenness. A clonotype was considered public if more than one individual shared it. Clones were called with MiXCR by TCRdb after fastp trimmed the public reads at Q25, and only in-frame beta chains were retained. Each record represents a unique CDR3 protein, reported with the most common genes and DNA among its rows. The V and J calls were determined by TCRdb, not by the authors. This sample comprises about 440,000 distinct CDR3 sequences, about 16% of them detected only once. Roughly a sixth of the sample is held by the ten biggest clonotypes.

These same records also appear under a second study, on T cells in Graves' hyperthyroidism and ophthalmopathy. The second study's paper adds: Stable Graves' hyperthyroidism was defined as no progression to ophthalmopathy during 18 months of follow-up. Hyperthyroidism patients were aged 18 to 65 years and newly diagnosed, with disease duration of less than 2 months. Any patient with an uncontrolled infection, another autoimmune disease, pregnancy or lactation was excluded. Diagnoses were established on the basis of clinical symptoms, serum thyroxine and TRAb, thyroid ultrasound, and orbital computed tomography. The TCR CDR3 was subjected to a first round of RT-PCR using the HTBI primer set and the Qiagen OneStep RT-PCR kit. Most expanded thyroid clonotypes (frequency above 0.001) were also found in blood, which suggests that blood repertoires may mirror thyroid immune responses. A 13 V-J signature model separated ophthalmopathy from stable hyperthyroidism, with 87.88% sensitivity and about 81% specificity in cross-validation and 80%/75% in testing. In validation, progression to ophthalmopathy was predicted by the model with more than 65% sensitivity and just over 72% specificity, a median of roughly 6 months before onset. To identify distinguishing TCR V-J signatures, a discovery cohort of around 100 patients was used, comprising 43 with Graves' ophthalmopathy and some 60 with stable Graves' hyperthyroidism. An independent validation cohort of 18 to 20 hyperthyroidism patients and 17 patients who later progressed to ophthalmopathy tested prospective prediction of ophthalmopathy. The 100 discovery patients were randomly split 7:3 into training and test sets. The study also compared thyroid tissue and blood T-cell repertoires from 5 to 7 Graves' hyperthyroidism patients. After blood sampling, hyperthyroidism patients were treated with methimazole at a starting dose of 30 mg daily, and ophthalmopathy patients were treated with high-dose intravenous methylprednisolone. Libraries were constructed in a second round of multiplex PCR, after which size selection and purification were performed. Paired-end sequencing of the libraries was performed with 100 bp reads on an Illumina HiSeq2000. SOAPnuke was used to process the raw data, with reads discarded if the reads contained adapters or uncalled bases, had a mean Phred below 15, or lacked an exact constant-primer or identifier match. COPE v1.2.5 was used to merge high-quality paired reads, and clonotypes were defined as unique nucleotide sequences. Clonotypes were aligned to IMGT TRBV, TRBD and TRBJ reference segments using MiTCR v1.1. The analysis included only V-J combinations with a frequency above 0.0001, which together covered more than 98% of the repertoires. A TCS score was defined as the ratio between F50 (clonal expansion) and ExV (chaos), using BLOSUM62-based TCRdist between CDR3 peptides within each V-J. Welch's t-statistics and random forest reduced around 550 V-J features to roughly 13, which were used in a naive Bayes classifier (R e1071). Sample size was not statistically predetermined, and investigators were not blinded to group allocation. The paper reports TCR Vbeta CDR3 sequencing of 140 or so peripheral blood samples: fewer than 50 ophthalmopathy, about 75 hyperthyroidism and around 17 progressor patients.

Here the chain combines TRBV11-2 and TRBJ1-6, with the D gene not confidently named. This TCR was recovered from a woman younger than 45 with Graves disease. Donor details come from another sample of the same person, matched by shared clones. Sequencing was performed on peripheral blood mononuclear cells (PBMCs), taken at new diagnosis, from a patient treated with antithyroid drugs. The DNA sequence reads TGTGTCACCCGGTCCGGGGTCTATAATTCACCCCTCCACTTT. Its protein is CVTRSGVYNSPLHF.